The sequence of this TCR beta chain was determined in a study of blood T cell repertoires in COVID-19. Study details: Sites in the United States, Italy and Spain provided acute and convalescent COVID-19 samples. T cells, B-cell-depleted T cells, or PBMCs provided the cDNA or gDNA that served as material.

Original data processing: From reference gene primer amplification, estimates of nucleated cell counts were derived. The table came from immunoSEQ multiplex PCR; TCRdb's copy has only in-frame clones and leaves some out. The V and J calls and clone size were taken over from that table, and D and trimming were inferred from the DNA. The data hold about 33,000 clones, with about 86% observed a single time. V gave up 6 bases and J gave up 1 base, with 17 bases separating them. The CDR3 has 15 amino acids. In germline, CDR1 is SGHRS, CDR2 YFSETQ. The chain combines TRBV5-1 with TRBJ2-7, with D hard to call. The receptor was isolated from a human donor in a cohort sampled during active COVID-19. The sample was peripheral blood. CDR3 region: CASTGSGFFSYEQYF. In nucleotides, the CDR3 is TGCGCCAGCACCGGTTCCGGGTTCTTTTCCTACGAGCAGTACTTC.